Listed here is a single T cell receptor (beta chain). Its target is not known. At one of its ends the junction is not consistent with the germline gene, which may arise from a read error. This CDR3 region has 14 residues. The V gene's germline CDR1 is SQVTM and CDR2 ANQGSEA. The data originate from a study of shared clonotypes between healthy human individuals. About the study: A donor's plate count was three for CD4 naive and three for CD4 memory; CD8 naive had two and CD8 memory one. Study-wide results and caveats: Naive CD4 clonotype sharing across a handful of donors was 4% to 5%.

The naive CD8 population came from CD45RO-negative cells selected for CCR7, without terminally differentiated effector memory CD45RA+ cells. Execution of the assay was at deep level. The authors loaded roughly 180 ng DNA, about 30,000 T cell genomes, into sorted-subset replicate PCRs. Sequencing used immunoSEQ multiplex PCR; TCRdb keeps in-frame clones, though not all of them. This sample has some 2.1 million clones; about 95% occur once, and the top ten carry roughly 1%. The sequence came from a young man in good health. Sequences were obtained from naive CD8+ T cells sorted from blood. V is TRBV29-1 and J is TRBJ2-7; 12 bases match TRBD1. CDR3 coding DNA: TGCAGCGTAGCCGGGACAGGGGGCTCCAACGAGCAGTACTTC. Its protein product is CSVAGTGGSNEQYF.